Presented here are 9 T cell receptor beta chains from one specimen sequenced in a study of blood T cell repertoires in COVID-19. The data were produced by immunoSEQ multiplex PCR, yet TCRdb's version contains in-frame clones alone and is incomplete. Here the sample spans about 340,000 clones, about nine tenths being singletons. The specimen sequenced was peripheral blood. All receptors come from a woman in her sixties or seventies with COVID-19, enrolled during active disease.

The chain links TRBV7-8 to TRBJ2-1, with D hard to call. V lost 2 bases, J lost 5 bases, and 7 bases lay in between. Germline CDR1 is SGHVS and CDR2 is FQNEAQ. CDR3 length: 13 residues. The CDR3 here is CASSLRLNNEQFF. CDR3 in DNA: TGTGCCAGCAGCTTAAGACTCAACAATGAGCAGTTCTTC.

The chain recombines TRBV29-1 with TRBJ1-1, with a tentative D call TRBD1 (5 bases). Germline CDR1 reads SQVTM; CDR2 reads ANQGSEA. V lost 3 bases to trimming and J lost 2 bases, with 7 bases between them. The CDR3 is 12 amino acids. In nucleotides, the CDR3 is TGCAGCGTTGACAGGGCCAACACTGAAGCTTTCTTT. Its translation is CSVDRANTEAFF.

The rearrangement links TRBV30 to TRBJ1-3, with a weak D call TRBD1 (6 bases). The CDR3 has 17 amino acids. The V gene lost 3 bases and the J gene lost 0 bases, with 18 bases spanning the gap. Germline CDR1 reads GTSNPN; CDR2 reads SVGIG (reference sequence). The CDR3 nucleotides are TGTGCCTGGAGCCGAGTGAGGACAGACCTCTCTGGAAACACCATATATTTT. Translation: CAWSRVRTDLSGNTIYF.

DNA of the CDR3: TGTGCCAGCAGCCAAGGACTAGCGGGGATCACAGATACGCAGTATTTT. Its translation is CASSQGLAGITDTQYF. The V and J genes are TRBV4-2 and TRBJ2-3; 11 bases line up with TRBD2. The germline CDR1 and CDR2 sequences are LGHNA and YNFKEQ. V was clipped by 1 base and J by 2 bases; unmatched bases: 2. CDR3 length: 16 residues.

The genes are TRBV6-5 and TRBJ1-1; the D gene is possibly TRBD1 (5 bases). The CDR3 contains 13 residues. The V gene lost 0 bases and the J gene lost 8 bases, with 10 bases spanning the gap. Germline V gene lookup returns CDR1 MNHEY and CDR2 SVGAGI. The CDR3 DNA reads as TGTGCCAGCAGTTACTCGGCGGGGGGGGAAGCTTTCTTT. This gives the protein CASSYSAGGEAFF.

The CDR3 DNA reads TGCGCCAGCAGCTTTGGACTCGCTAGCGGGGCGTCCACAGATACGCAGTATTTT. This sequence encodes CASSFGLASGASTDTQYF. The chain employs TRBV4-1 and TRBJ2-3, with 9 positions matching TRBD2. Germline CDR1 is MGHRA and CDR2 is YSYEKL. V shed 5 bases, J shed 2 bases, and the junction held 14 bases outside the gene matches. The CDR3 totals 18 residues.

CDR3 DNA: TGTGCCAGCAGCGTAACTAGCGGGGTCTACGAGCAGTACTTC. Translating gives CASSVTSGVYEQYF. This chain links TRBV7-2 with TRBJ2-7, with TRBD2 identical over 10 bases. V trimming: 5 bases; J trimming: 3 bases; junction bases outside the gene matches: 4. Per germline, CDR1 SGHTA and CDR2 FQGNSA. The CDR3 length is 14 residues.

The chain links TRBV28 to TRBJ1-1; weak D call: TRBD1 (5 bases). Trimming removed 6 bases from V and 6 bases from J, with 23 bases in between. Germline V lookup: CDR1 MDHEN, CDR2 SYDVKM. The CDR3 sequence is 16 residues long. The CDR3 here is CASSLTTTVGSAEAFF. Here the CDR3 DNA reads TGTGCCAGCAGCCTTACCACGACAGTCGGGTCTGCTGAAGCTTTCTTT.

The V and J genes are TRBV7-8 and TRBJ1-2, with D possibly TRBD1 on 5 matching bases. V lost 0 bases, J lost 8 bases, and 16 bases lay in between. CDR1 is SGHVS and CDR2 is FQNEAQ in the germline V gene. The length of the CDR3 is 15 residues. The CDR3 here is CASSLAGLGGYGYTF. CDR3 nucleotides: TGTGCCAGCAGCTTAGCTGGCCTCGGGGGGTACGGCTACACCTTC. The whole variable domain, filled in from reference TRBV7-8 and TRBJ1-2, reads GAGVSQSPRYKVAKRGQDVALRCDPISGHVSLFWYQQALGQGPEFLTYFQNEAQLDKSGLPSDRFFAERPEGSVSTLKIQRTQQEDSAVYLCASSLAGLGGYGYTFGSGTRLTVV.